A selection of T cell receptor beta chains follows, all from one sample in a study of T cells in Graves' hyperthyroidism and ophthalmopathy. MiXCR, run by TCRdb on the multiplex PCR reads, gives a single entry per CDR3 protein. The sample lists 600,000 to 650,000 distinct CDR3 sequences, around 20% occurring once. Sequenced: blood. The source is a man between 25 and 39 years old with Graves' ophthalmopathy. CDR3s include the opening cysteine and the closing phenylalanine or tryptophan. Fields, in order: CDR3 length, D gene, V gene, J gene, clone size, CDR3 protein, CDR3 DNA. D genes are given only for firm matches. Clone size is not always given. Where it is, it says once, few, many or a class for expanded clones.

>13|.|TRBV12-3/TRBV12-4|TRBJ2-7|few
CASHQQGSYEQYF
TGTGCCAGCCACCAACAGGGTTCTTACGAGCAGTACTTC
>14|TRBD2|TRBV3-1|TRBJ2-1|.
CASSLPGLGHEQFF
TGTGCCAGCAGCCTGCCGGGACTAGGTCATGAGCAGTTCTTC
>15|.|TRBV19|TRBJ1-1|.
CASTAHTAVVAEAFF
TGTGCCAGTACCGCCCACACCGCTGTGGTCGCTGAAGCTTTCTTT
>19|.|TRBV12-3/TRBV12-4|TRBJ1-2|.
CASSLVARRAGAGAYGYTF
TGTGCCAGCAGTTTAGTGGCCCGCCGGGCGGGGGCTGGTGCCTATGGCTACACCTTC
>15|.|TRBV13|TRBJ2-7|.
CASSLAGVSSYERYF
TGTGCCAGCAGCTTAGCGGGTGTCAGCTCCTACGAGCGGTACTTC
>18|TRBD2|TRBV3-1|TRBJ2-3|.
CASSPGLAGAIFTDTQYF
TGTGCCAGCAGCCCCGGACTAGCGGGAGCCATCTTCACAGATACGCAGTATTTT
>15|.|TRBV14|TRBJ1-1|many
CASSQAGTLNTEAFF
TGTGCCAGCAGCCAAGCCGGGACCTTGAACACTGAAGCTTTCTTT
>13|TRBD1|TRBV28|TRBJ2-1|many
CASSLGGQAEEFF
TGTGCCAGCAGTTTGGGGGGACAGGCTGAGGAGTTCTTC
>14|TRBD2|TRBV5-1|TRBJ2-4|few
CASSSTSGMDIQYF
TGCGCCAGCAGCTCGACTAGCGGGATGGACATTCAGTACTTC
>16|.|TRBV6-6|TRBJ2-7|.
CASSYSWGLSSYEQYF
TGTGCCAGCAGTTACTCCTGGGGGCTGAGCTCCTACGAGCAGTACTTC
>15|TRBD1|TRBV3-1|TRBJ1-2|many
CASSQGLGGGYGYTF
TGTGCCAGCAGCCAAGGATTAGGGGGCGGCTATGGCTACACCTTC
>17|.|TRBV6-2/TRBV6-3|TRBJ2-2|.
CASSYDTVSGNTGELFF
TGTGCCAGCAGTTACGATACCGTAAGCGGGAACACCGGGGAGCTGTTTTTT
>12|.|TRBV6-2/TRBV6-3|TRBJ2-7|few
CASSYVSREQYF
TGTGCCAGCAGTTACGTGAGCCGCGAGCAGTACTTC
>16|.|TRBV9|TRBJ2-2|.
CASSFPGHSNTGELFF
TGTGCCAGCAGCTTTCCGGGACACTCCAACACCGGGGAGCTGTTTTTT
>16|TRBD1|TRBV6-6|TRBJ2-3|many
CASSYSNRGGTDTQYF
TGTGCCAGCAGTTACTCGAACAGGGGCGGCACAGATACGCAGTATTTT
>12|.|TRBV6-2/TRBV6-3|TRBJ2-2|.
CASTPWAGELFF
TGTGCCAGCACCCCGTGGGCCGGGGAGCTGTTTTTT
>16|TRBD1|TRBV6-1|TRBJ2-6|few
CASSGTGGAGANVLTF
TGTGCCAGCAGTGGGACAGGGGGCGCTGGGGCCAACGTCCTGACTTTC
>15|TRBD2|TRBV5-1|TRBJ2-7|few
CASSKTSGNPYEQYF
TGCGCCAGCAGCAAAACTAGCGGGAATCCCTACGAGCAGTACTTC
>14|.|TRBV27|TRBJ2-5|few
CASSIYHPQETQYF
TGTGCCAGCAGTATCTACCACCCCCAAGAGACCCAGTACTTC
>14|.|TRBV18|TRBJ1-4|.
CASSPGEGGEKLFF
TGTGCCAGCTCACCAGGGGAGGGCGGTGAAAAACTGTTTTTT
>18|TRBD1|TRBV7-3|TRBJ2-2|.
CASSLTSKGTGQAGELFF
TGTGCCAGCAGCTTAACGTCGAAAGGGACAGGGCAAGCCGGGGAGCTGTTTTTT
>14|TRBD2|TRBV11-2|TRBJ2-1|many
CASRGYSGEHEQFF
TGTGCCAGCAGAGGTTACAGCGGGGAGCATGAGCAGTTCTTC
>13|.|TRBV28|TRBJ1-6|few
CAGSRTNNSPLHF
TGTGCCGGGTCGCGGACAAATAATTCACCCCTCCACTTT
>15|.|TRBV4-1|TRBJ1-4|few
CASSQDPRVEEKLFF
TGCGCCAGCAGCCAAGATCCCAGGGTCGAGGAAAAACTGTTTTTT
>15|.|TRBV7-7|TRBJ2-3|.
CASSLGPPPTDTQYF
TGTGCTAGCAGCTTAGGACCTCCACCCACAGATACGCAGTATTTT
>15|TRBD1|TRBV18|TRBJ2-5|.
CASSTGTGYQETQYF
TGTGCCAGCTCGACCGGGACAGGGTACCAAGAGACCCAGTACTTC
>16|TRBD1|TRBV5-1|TRBJ1-1|once
CASSLGQGTVGTEAFF
TGCGCCAGCAGCTTGGGACAGGGCACGGTAGGCACTGAAGCTTTCTTT
>16|TRBD2|TRBV3-1|TRBJ2-1|many
CASSFVAGSSPNEQFF
TGTGCCAGCAGCTTCGTAGCGGGATCCTCCCCCAATGAGCAGTTCTTC
>15|TRBD1|TRBV27|TRBJ2-7|few
CASSLPWDREPEQYF
TGTGCCAGCAGTTTACCTTGGGACAGGGAACCCGAGCAGTACTTC
>11|.|TRBV11-2|TRBJ2-1|.
CASSPTGDLFF
TGTGCCAGCAGTCCCACAGGAGATCTGTTCTTC
>15|.|TRBV28|TRBJ1-3|.
CASSLWGGNGNTIYF
TGTGCCAGCAGTTTATGGGGGGGTAACGGAAACACCATATATTTT
>15|TRBD1|TRBV3-1|TRBJ2-2|.
CASSQGTGDSGELFF
TGTGCCAGCAGCCAAGGGACAGGGGACAGCGGGGAGCTGTTTTTT
>16|TRBD1|TRBV9|TRBJ2-2|.
CASSDRDRVNTGELFF
TGTGCCAGCAGCGACCGGGACAGGGTGAACACCGGGGAGCTGTTTTTT
>18|TRBD2|TRBV19|TRBJ2-6|.
CASSHPGTSGPGANVLTF
TGTGCCAGTAGTCACCCCGGGACTAGCGGCCCTGGGGCCAACGTCCTGACTTTC
>13|.|TRBV18|TRBJ2-1|few
CASSPPLSIRQFF
TGTGCCAGCTCACCACCTTTGTCCATCAGACAGTTCTTC